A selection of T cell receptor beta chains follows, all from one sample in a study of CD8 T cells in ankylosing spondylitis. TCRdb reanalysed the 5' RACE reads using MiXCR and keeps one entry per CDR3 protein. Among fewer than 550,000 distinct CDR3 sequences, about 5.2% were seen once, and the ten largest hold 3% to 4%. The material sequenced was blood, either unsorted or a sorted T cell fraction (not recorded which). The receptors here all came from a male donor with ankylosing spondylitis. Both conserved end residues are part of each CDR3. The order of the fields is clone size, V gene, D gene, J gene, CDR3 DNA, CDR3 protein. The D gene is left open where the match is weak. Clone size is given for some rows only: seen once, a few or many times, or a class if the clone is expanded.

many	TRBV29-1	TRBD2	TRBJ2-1	TGCATCACCACCCAACCCAGCGGGAGCTACAATGAGCAGTTCTTC	CITTQPSGSYNEQFF
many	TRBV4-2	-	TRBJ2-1	TGTGCCAGCAGCCAATTGGGACGGCTCAATGAGCAGTTCTTC	CASSQLGRLNEQFF
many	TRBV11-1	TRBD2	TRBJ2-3	TGTGCCAGCAGCCCACTATCTAGCGGGAGGGCCCTCCGCACAGATACGCAGTATTTT	CASSPLSSGRALRTDTQYF
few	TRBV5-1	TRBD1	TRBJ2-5	TGCGCCAGCAGCGGCCGGGACAGGGCGCAGGGAGAGACCCAGTACTTC	CASSGRDRAQGETQYF
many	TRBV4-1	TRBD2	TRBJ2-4	TGCGCCAGCAGCCAAGAACCCGCACCCCTAGCGGGGAGTGAGGTCAAAAACATTCAGTACTTC	CASSQEPAPLAGSEVKNIQYF
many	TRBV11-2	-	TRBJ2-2	TGTGCCAGCAGCTTAGATTACCGCAGGGGTACCGGGGAGCTGTTTTTT	CASSLDYRRGTGELFF
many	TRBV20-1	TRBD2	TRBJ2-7	TGCAGTGCAGCTAAAGGACTAGCGGGGGGGAGGGGAAACGAGCAGTACTTC	CSAAKGLAGGRGNEQYF
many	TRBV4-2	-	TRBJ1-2	TGTGCCAGCAGCCAGACAGCGGAGTATGGCTACACCTTC	CASSQTAEYGYTF
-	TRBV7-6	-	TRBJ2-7	TGTGCCAGCAGCTTAGTTGGGGACGTCCGATACGAGCAGTACTTC	CASSLVGDVRYEQYF
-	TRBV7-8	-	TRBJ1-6	TGTGCCAGCAGCTTAGTGGTCAGGGCCCGGCACTATAATTCACCCCTCCACTTT	CASSLVVRARHYNSPLHF
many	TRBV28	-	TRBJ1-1	TGTGCCAGCAGGCCCCCAGGGACCATGGCTTTCTTT	CASRPPGTMAFF
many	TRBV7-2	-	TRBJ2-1	TGTGCCAGCAGCTTAGACGGAGGGGGGACGGCGATGGAACAGTTCTTC	CASSLDGGGTAMEQFF
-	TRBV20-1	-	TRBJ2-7	TGCAGTGCTATATTCGGGTCTCCCTACGAGCAGTACTTC	CSAIFGSPYEQYF
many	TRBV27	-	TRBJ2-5	TGTGCCAGCAGTTTCCCTGGGGAGACCCAGTACTTC	CASSFPGETQYF
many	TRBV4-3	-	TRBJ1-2	TGCGCCAGCAGCCAAGAAAGCCAGCGAGGCTATGGCTACACCTTC	CASSQESQRGYGYTF
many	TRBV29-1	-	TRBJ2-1	TGCAGCGTTGAAGAGAACGCCGGCGAGCAGTTCTTC	CSVEENAGEQFF
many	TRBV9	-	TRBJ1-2	TGTGCCAGCAGCCAGAATAGGGGATCCGGCTACACCTTC	CASSQNRGSGYTF
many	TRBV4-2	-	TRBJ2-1	TGTGCCAGCACCTCAAGGGGGAGAACTAGCGTCTTTGAGCAGTTCTTC	CASTSRGRTSVFEQFF
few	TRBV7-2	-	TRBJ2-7	TGTGCCAGCAGCTCCCGAAGCCCGAGGGTCTACGAGCAGTACTTC	CASSSRSPRVYEQYF
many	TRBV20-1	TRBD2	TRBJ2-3	TGCAGTGCTAGAGATCTTTTCGTCGGCGGGGGGGGTAGGTGGAGCACAGATACGCAGTATTTT	CSARDLFVGGGGRWSTDTQYF
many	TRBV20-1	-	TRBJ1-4	TGCAGTGCTGCAGACGGGGGAAACGGTAATGAAAAACTGTTTTTT	CSAADGGNGNEKLFF
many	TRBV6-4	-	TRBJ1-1	TGTGCCAGCAGTATCGACAGGACGAAAACTGAAGCTTTCTTT	CASSIDRTKTEAFF
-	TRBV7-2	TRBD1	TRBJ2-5	TGTGCCAGCAGCTTGACAGGGACGACCCAGTACTTC	CASSLTGTTQYF
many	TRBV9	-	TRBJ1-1	TGTGCCAGCAGCGTAGTGGCCCAGGGCACTGAAGCTTTCTTT	CASSVVAQGTEAFF
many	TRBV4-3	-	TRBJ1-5	TGCGCCAGCAGCCAAGATTTCAGGGTTCCTCAGCCCCAGCATTTT	CASSQDFRVPQPQHF
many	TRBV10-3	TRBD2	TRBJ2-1	TGTGCCATCAGGGAGGTAGCGGGAGCATCAGAGCAGTTCTTC	CAIREVAGASEQFF
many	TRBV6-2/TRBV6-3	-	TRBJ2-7	TGTGCCAGCAGTTACGCCAGTCCGTACGAGCAGTACTTC	CASSYASPYEQYF
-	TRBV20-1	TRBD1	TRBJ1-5	TGCAGTGCTAGAAGAACCCGGGACAGGGGTAGCAATCAGCCCCAGCATTTT	CSARRTRDRGSNQPQHF
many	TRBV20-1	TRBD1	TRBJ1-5	TGCAGTGCTAGAGATCCGACAGGGCGTCAGCCCCAGCATTTT	CSARDPTGRQPQHF
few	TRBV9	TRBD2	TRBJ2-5	TGTGCCAGCAGCCTCGGGACTAGCGGGGGCCGGTACCAAGAGACCCAGTACTTC	CASSLGTSGGRYQETQYF
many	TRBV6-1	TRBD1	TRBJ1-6	TGTGCCAGCAACCCCGGGACAGTTAATTCACCCCTCCACTTT	CASNPGTVNSPLHF
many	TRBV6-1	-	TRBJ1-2	TGTGCCAGCAAGGATCGGGGAAACTATGGCTACACCTTC	CASKDRGNYGYTF
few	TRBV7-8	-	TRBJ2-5	TGTGCCAGCAGCTTCTACAGACAAGAGACCCAGTACTTC	CASSFYRQETQYF
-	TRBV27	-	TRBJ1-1	TGTGCCAGCAGTTTGGGGATGGGGAACACTGAAGCTTTCTTT	CASSLGMGNTEAFF
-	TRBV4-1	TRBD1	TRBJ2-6	TGCGCCAGCAGCCAAGGACAGGGCATCTCTGGGGCCAACGTCCTGACTTTC	CASSQGQGISGANVLTF
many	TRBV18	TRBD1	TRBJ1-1	TGTGCCAGCTCACCCGACAGGGTTGCTTTCTTT	CASSPDRVAFF
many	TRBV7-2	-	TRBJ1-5	TGTGCCAGCAGCTTAGTTAGCAAAGATCAGCCCCAGCATTTT	CASSLVSKDQPQHF
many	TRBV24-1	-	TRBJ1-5	TGTGCCACCAGTGATTCTGGGCCGGGGTATAAGCCCCAGCATTTT	CATSDSGPGYKPQHF
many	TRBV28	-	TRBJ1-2	TGTGCCAGCAACTCCGGGACGGATGGCTACACCTTC	CASNSGTDGYTF
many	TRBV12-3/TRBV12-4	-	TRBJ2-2	TGTGCCAGCAGTTTAATACCCGACACCGGGGAGCTGTTTTTT	CASSLIPDTGELFF
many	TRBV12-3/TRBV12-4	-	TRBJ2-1	TGTGCCAGCAGTCCGATCCTTCCTTTCTTTAACAATGAGCAGTTCTTC	CASSPILPFFNNEQFF
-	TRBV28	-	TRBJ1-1	TGTGCCAGCAGGGTCCCTGGGTCCGGGGAAGCTTTCTTT	CASRVPGSGEAFF
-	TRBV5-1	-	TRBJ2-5	TGCGCCAGCAGCTTGGGACAGGAGGCCAAGACCCAGTACTTC	CASSLGQEAKTQYF
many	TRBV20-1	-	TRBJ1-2	TGCAGTGCTAGAGATCTTGGCAGGGCATATGGCTACACCTTC	CSARDLGRAYGYTF
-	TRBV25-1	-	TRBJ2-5	TGTGCCAGCAGTGAATCCCCAGGGACCGTCAGCCTGGAGGAGACCCAGTACTTC	CASSESPGTVSLEETQYF
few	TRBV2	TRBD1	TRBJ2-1	TGTGCCAGCAGTGAATGGTTGGTGGGACAGGGTAGGAATGAGCAGTTCTTC	CASSEWLVGQGRNEQFF
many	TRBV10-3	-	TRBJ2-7	TGTGCCATCAGTGAAGGACAGTCCTACGAGCAGTACTTC	CAISEGQSYEQYF
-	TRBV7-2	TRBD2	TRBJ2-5	TGTGCCAGCAGCCAGCGGGGGGGCCTCGAGACCCAGTACTTC	CASSQRGGLETQYF
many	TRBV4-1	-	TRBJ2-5	TGCGCCAGCAGCCAAGGAATAATTCAAGAGACCCAGTACTTC	CASSQGIIQETQYF
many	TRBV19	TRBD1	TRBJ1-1	TGTGCCAGTAGTACCCCCCGACCGGGACAGGGAAACACTGAAGCTTTCTTT	CASSTPRPGQGNTEAFF
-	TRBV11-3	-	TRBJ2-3	TGTGCCAGCAGCACTTCCCTCTACGATACGCAGTATTTT	CASSTSLYDTQYF
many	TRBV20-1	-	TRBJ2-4	TGCAGTGCTGACGTCCCGTTTTCGGACATTCAGTACTTC	CSADVPFSDIQYF
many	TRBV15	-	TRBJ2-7	TGTGCCACCAGCAGAGACAGGGGCGACGAGCAGTACTTC	CATSRDRGDEQYF
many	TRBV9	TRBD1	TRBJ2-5	TGTGCCAGCAGCGAGGGGGCAGGACAAGAGACCCAGTACTTC	CASSEGAGQETQYF